Each of the 23 T cell receptor beta chains below was sequenced from the same sample in a study of cytomegalovirus exposure and HLA in healthy donors. Vbeta (60) and Jbeta (13) primers were used in the PCR. Assay used: immunoSEQ multiplex PCR; TCRdb lists only in-frame clones, some missing. Of about 190,000 clones in the sample, over 70% were seen once. The specimen sequenced was PBMCs. The origin of the receptors is a man between 50 and 59 years old in good health and CMV-seronegative.

The gene calls are TRBV6-1 and TRBJ1-6; 9 bases agree with TRBD1. After removal of 3 bases from V and 7 bases from J, the junction contained 4 bases not matched to a gene. From germline, CDR1 is MNHNS and CDR2 SASEGT. This CDR3 comprises 15 residues. The CDR3 protein is CASSDWTGENSPLHF. The CDR3 DNA is TGTGCCAGCAGTGACTGGACAGGGGAAAATTCACCCCTCCACTTT.

The chain uses TRBV6-5 and TRBJ1-2; D unclear. V lost 5 bases, J lost 2 bases, and 6 bases lay in between. CDR1 MNHEY and CDR2 SVGAGI come from the germline V gene. This CDR3 is built from 12 residues. The DNA of the CDR3 is TGTGCCAGCAGTGAACGGAACTATGGCTACACCTTC. Its translation: CASSERNYGYTF.

The V call is TRBV9, the J call TRBJ1-6; a possible D gene is TRBD1 (5 bases). Trimming removed 0 bases at V and 7 bases at J, with 11 bases between. Germline loops: CDR1 SGDLS, CDR2 YYNGEE. The CDR3 extends over 15 amino acids. Here the CDR3 reads CASSVGGGLNSPLHF. CDR3 nucleotide sequence: TGTGCCAGCAGCGTAGGGGGCGGATTAAATTCACCCCTCCACTTT.

This clone was seen more than once but under ten times. The chain uses TRBV10-1 and TRBJ2-2; unclear D gene. CDR1 is WNHNN, CDR2 SYGVQD, per germline (reference sequence). V was clipped by 6 bases and J by 1 base, with 3 bases between them. The CDR3 has 12 amino acids. The CDR3 is CASSKNTGELFF. In nucleotides, the CDR3 is TGCGCCAGCAGCAAGAACACCGGGGAGCTGTTTTTT.

V is TRBV12-5 and J is TRBJ2-1; a possible D gene is TRBD1 (5 bases). This CDR3 contains 20 residues. The V gene's germline CDR1 is LGHNT and CDR2 FRNRAP. Trimming stripped 0 bases from V and 0 bases from J, with 21 bases between. CDR3 residues: CASGLVLGAGASRSYNEQFF. The CDR3 DNA reads TGTGCTAGTGGTTTGGTACTTGGGGCTGGAGCATCGCGCTCCTACAATGAGCAGTTCTTC.

The CDR3 is CASSLRAGDPETQYF. CDR3 DNA: TGTGCCAGCAGCCTTAGAGCGGGGGACCCAGAGACCCAGTACTTC. The chain has TRBV11-2 and TRBJ2-5; 8 nucleotides agree with TRBD2. Trimming removed 5 bases from V and 4 bases from J; junction bases left unmatched: 9. The CDR3 is 15 residues long. The germline CDR1 and CDR2 sequences are SGHAT and FQNNGV. The entire variable domain, with the rest obtained from reference TRBV11-2 and TRBJ2-5, is as follows: EAGVAQSPRYKIIEKRQSVAFWCNPISGHATLYWYQQILGQGPKLLIQFQNNGVVDDSQLPKDRFSAERLKGVDSTLKIQPAKLEDSAVYLCASSLRAGDPETQYFGPGTRLLVL.

The chain recombines TRBV5-8 with TRBJ1-5; D remains unclear. The CDR3 runs 12 residues. Trimming removed 1 base from V and 5 bases from J, with 4 bases in between. Germline lookup yields CDR1 SGHTS and CDR2 YDEGEE. The CDR3 spells CASSLLDQPQHF. The CDR3 nucleotides are TGTGCCAGCAGCTTGCTTGATCAGCCCCAGCATTTT.

In the case of this clone: Other nucleotide sequences in the sample specify the same CDR3. The chain uses TRBV7-2 and TRBJ1-5; 8 bases line up with TRBD1. This CDR3 is built from 14 residues. Germline lookup yields CDR1 SGHTA and CDR2 FQGNSA. Trimming took 5 bases from V and 3 from J; bases not matched to a gene: 3. The CDR3, as DNA: TGTGCCAGCAGCCTGGACAGGGCCAATCAGCCCCAGCATTTT. Translating gives CASSLDRANQPQHF.

This sequence joins TRBV5-1 and TRBJ1-2; 7 bases fit TRBD1. This CDR3 has 14 amino acids. From germline, CDR1 is SGHRS and CDR2 YFSETQ. J lost 8 bases, V lost 0 bases, and 7 bases had no gene match. The CDR3 is CASSLVDRVGGYTF. The CDR3 region has the DNA TGCGCCAGCAGCTTGGTAGACAGGGTCGGAGGCTACACCTTC.

V is TRBV5-3 and J is TRBJ2-5, with D tentatively TRBD1 (6 bases). TRBV5-3 is an ORF; its function is uncertain. This CDR3 contains 13 residues. V was shortened by 3 bases and J by 6 bases, with 12 bases between the two germline ends. The CDR3 DNA reads TGTGCCAGAAGCTACAGGGTACCCAAGACCCAGTACTTC. This translates into CARSYRVPKTQYF.

The J gene is TRBJ2-7, the V gene TRBV29-1; TRBD1 aligns across 8 bases. This CDR3 has 12 residues. The germline V gene has CDR1 SQVTM and CDR2 ANQGSEA. Trimming cost V 6 bases and J 6 bases; bases outside gene matches: 7. The CDR3 region has the DNA TGCAGCGTCGCCAGGGGGCGAGGCGAGCAGTACTTC. Protein product: CSVARGRGEQYF.

The V and J genes are TRBV5-6 and TRBJ1-1; no clear D gene. The CDR3 runs 12 residues. V lost 3 bases, J lost 8 bases, and 11 bases lay in between. Germline loops: CDR1 SGHDT, CDR2 YYEEEE. The CDR3 protein is CASSSGSPEAFF. Written as DNA, the CDR3 is TGTGCCAGCAGCTCCGGGTCCCCGGAAGCTTTCTTT.

In its sample, this clone was seen a few times. This chain joins TRBV19 and TRBJ2-7; 8 bases are a match to TRBD2. This CDR3 is built from 13 residues. The V gene end was trimmed by 5 bases and the J gene end by 4 bases; junction bases not matched to a gene: 4. Germline lookup yields CDR1 LNHDA and CDR2 SQIVND (reference sequence). The CDR3 spells CASSLIAGYEQYF. The DNA for the CDR3 is TGTGCCAGTAGTCTTATAGCGGGATACGAGCAGTACTTC.

This chain connects TRBV29-1 to TRBJ2-3; a weak D match, TRBD2 (5 bases). V lost 5 bases and J 1 base, leaving 13 bases between the germline ends. Germline V gene data show CDR1 as SQVTM and CDR2 as ANQGSEA. The CDR3 is made up of 14 amino acids. The CDR3 DNA is TGCAGCGTTCCCCGGGGTCGGGGCACAGATACGCAGTATTTT. Translated, it gives CSVPRGRGTDTQYF.

The chain links TRBV9 to TRBJ2-2; TRBD1 is a possible D gene (5 bases). The CDR3 loop spans 14 amino acids. V shed 4 bases and J shed 3 bases, with 10 bases lying between them. Germline V CDR1 and CDR2: SGDLS, YYNGEE. The CDR3: CASSSDSDTGELFF. Written as DNA, the CDR3 is TGTGCCAGCAGCTCCGACAGTGACACCGGGGAGCTGTTTTTT.

This clone was found many times. The chain links TRBV30 to TRBJ1-1; no definite D call. The CDR3 covers 11 residues. CDR1 and CDR2 from the germline V gene are GTSNPN and SVGIG (reference sequence). V lost 4 bases and J lost 2, with 5 bases in between. CDR3 nucleotides: TGTGCCTGGACAGTCAACACTGAAGCTTTCTTT. Translation: CAWTVNTEAFF.

The V gene is TRBV14, the J gene TRBJ2-4; D unresolved. Germline assignment: CDR1 SGHDN and CDR2 FVKESK. The V gene lost 1 base and the J gene lost 4 bases, with 11 bases spanning the gap. The CDR3 is made up of 15 amino acids. CDR3 loop: CASSQVSPVKNIQYF. The CDR3 region has the DNA TGTGCCAGCAGCCAAGTAAGCCCCGTGAAAAACATTCAGTACTTC.

The chain links TRBV13 to TRBJ2-2, with D tentatively TRBD2 (5 bases). This CDR3 region has 16 residues. From germline, CDR1 is PRHDT and CDR2 FYEKMQ (reference sequence). The V end was cut by 4 bases, the J end by 5 bases, with 17 bases between. This CDR3 is CASSSRGPRRTGELFF. CDR3 nucleotide sequence: TGTGCCAGCAGCTCACGAGGACCGAGGAGGACCGGGGAGCTGTTTTTT. Together with reference TRBV13 and TRBJ2-2, the CDR3 gives the full variable domain: AAGVIQSPRHLIKEKRETATLKCYPIPRHDTVYWYQQGPGQDPQFLISFYEKMQSDKGSIPDRFSAQQFSDYHSELNMSSLELGDSALYFCASSSRGPRRTGELFFGEGSRLTVL.

This clone was observed a few times. CDR3 residues: CASSQDHPRADTQYF. Written as DNA, the CDR3 is TGCGCCAGCAGCCAAGATCACCCCCGCGCAGATACGCAGTATTTT. The rearrangement links TRBV4-3 to TRBJ2-3; D not resolved. V lost 0 bases to trimming and J lost 4 bases, with 11 bases between them. Germline loops: CDR1 LGHNA, CDR2 YSLEER. This CDR3 comprises 15 residues.

V and J are TRBV9 and TRBJ1-3; no definite D call. Between the trimmed V and J ends, which lost 3 bases and 0 bases, there was a span of 7 bases. The CDR3 runs to 14 residues. CDR1 is SGDLS, CDR2 YYNGEE, per germline. CDR3 loop: CASSGDSSGNTIYF. DNA of the CDR3: TGTGCCAGCAGCGGAGATAGCTCTGGAAACACCATATATTTT.

The CDR3 reads CSVEEQTSANYGYTF. CDR3 coding DNA: TGCAGCGTTGAAGAACAGACATCAGCTAACTATGGCTACACCTTC. The genes are TRBV29-1 and TRBJ1-2; D remains ambiguous. The CDR3 length is 15 residues. V shed 0 bases and J shed 0 bases, with 11 bases lying between them. Germline CDR1 is SQVTM and CDR2 is ANQGSEA.

The V call is TRBV2, the J call TRBJ1-2; unclear D gene. Germline V CDR1 and CDR2: SNHLY, FYNNEI. This CDR3 region has 14 residues. The V and J ends lost 4 bases and 0 bases respectively, with 9 bases between them. This CDR3 reads CASSGRGSNYGYTF. The CDR3 DNA sequence: TGTGCCAGCAGTGGTCGCGGATCTAACTATGGCTACACCTTC.

Note on this clone: A read error likely explains this, since a far larger clone differs by one base. The chain couples TRBV5-8 to TRBJ2-7, with a possible D match to TRBD2 (6 bases). Trimming shortened V by 5 bases and J by 3 bases, and 12 bases separated the two germline ends. Germline V gene data show CDR1 as SGHTS and CDR2 as YDEGEE. This CDR3 contains 13 residues. CDR3 protein: CASSTSRGYEQYF. The CDR3, as DNA: TGTGCCAGCAGTACTAGCCGGGGCTACGAGCAGTACTTC.